This T cell receptor (beta chain) was found in a study of graft-versus-host responses after intestinal transplantation. Study-level background: Once they had received anti-thymocyte globulin induction, all recipients took tacrolimus and steroids for about three years. Study-wide points: GvH clones turned up in recipient marrow; some had shown up first in ileum or blood.

Deletions cut 3 bases from V and 1 base from J, with 11 bases between. Germline V lookup: CDR1 SGDLS, CDR2 YYNGEE. The CDR3 runs to 15 residues. About this clone itself: What it binds is not known.

Data came from immunoSEQ multiplex PCR; TCRdb stores just in-frame clones and leaves some out. The table has nearly 90,000 clones, under 85% seen once. The source material was unstimulated CD8+ T cells sorted from spleen or lymph node cells, sampled before intestinal transplant. This chain links TRBV9 with TRBJ1-3, with a tentative D call TRBD1 (5 bases). This clonotype was obtained from a human donor who received an intestinal transplant. The CDR3 sequence: CASSERQYSGNTIYF. CDR3 bases: TGTGCCAGCAGCGAAAGACAGTATTCTGGAAACACCATATATTTT.